These 9 T cell receptor beta chains came from one sample sequenced in a study of CD8 T cells in Susac syndrome. The authors reverse transcribed roughly 0.45 to 1 ug RNA with random hexamers. TCRdb used MiXCR to reprocess the immunoSEQ multiplex PCR reads, holding one entry per CDR3 protein. The sample has 200,000 or so distinct CDR3 sequences, about 95% seen once. The sample was CD4+ T cells from PBMCs. Source of these receptors: a human donor with multiple sclerosis.

This clonotype was found a few times. The chain carries TRBV12-3 or TRBV12-4 and TRBJ1-1; D call uncertain. The V and J ends lost 3 bases and 4 bases respectively, with 9 bases between them. There are 13 residues in the CDR3. The CDR3 spells CASSLEEGTEAFF. The CDR3 bases are TGTGCCAGCAGTTTGGAGGAGGGCACTGAAGCTTTCTTT.

The chain couples TRBV29-1 to TRBJ2-3; no firm D call. CDR1 and CDR2 from the germline V gene are SQVTM and ANQGSEA. Trimming took off 2 bases at V and 4 bases at J, with 13 bases between the two ends. The CDR3 sequence is 14 residues long. The CDR3: CSVERTATPDTQYF. Written as DNA, the CDR3 is TGCAGCGTTGAAAGGACCGCCACCCCAGATACGCAGTATTTT.

In nucleotides, the CDR3 is TGTGCCAGCAGCTCTGGGGGCCTCGATACGCAGTATTTT. It yields the protein CASSSGGLDTQYF. V and J are TRBV7-9 and TRBJ2-3; weak D call: TRBD1 (6 bases). The ends were cut back, 4 bases at V and 6 bases at J, with 11 bases in the middle. The CDR3 has 13 residues. Per the germline V gene, CDR1 is SEHNR and CDR2 is FQNEAQ (reference sequence).

The chain has TRBV20-1 and TRBJ2-2; D is possibly TRBD1 or TRBD2 (6 bases each). The CDR3 loop spans 15 amino acids. The V and J ends lost 2 bases and 4 bases respectively, with 14 bases between them. Germline lookup yields CDR1 DFQATT and CDR2 SNEGSKA (reference sequence). CDR3 sequence reads: CSARFIRGATGELFF. DNA for the CDR3: TGCAGTGCTAGATTTATAAGGGGGGCCACCGGGGAGCTGTTTTTT.

The chain is built from TRBV5-1 and TRBJ2-5, with TRBD1 as a possible D gene (5 bases). Trimming shortened V by 4 bases and J by 4 bases, and 8 bases separated the two germline ends. Per the germline V gene, CDR1 is SGHRS and CDR2 is YFSETQ. The CDR3 has 12 residues. DNA for the CDR3: TGCGCCAGCAGCGTCACAGGAGAGACCCAGTACTTC. Protein: CASSVTGETQYF.

DNA for the CDR3: TGTGCCAGCAGCCTCTTCGGGGGGTTGAACACTGAAGCTTTCTTT. This encodes CASSLFGGLNTEAFF. This chain connects TRBV7-9 to TRBJ1-1, with TRBD1 as a possible D gene (5 bases). The V end lost 5 bases, the J end lost 0 bases, and 13 bases lay between the germline ends. Germline-derived CDR1 and CDR2 are SEHNR and FQNEAQ (reference sequence). CDR3 length: 15 amino acids. The variable domain in full, with the rest retrieved from reference TRBV7-9 and TRBJ1-1, is DTGVSQNPRHKITKRGQNVTFRCDPISEHNRLYWYRQTLGQGPEFLTYFQNEAQLEKSRLLSDRFSAERPKGSFSTLEIQRTEQGDSAMYLCASSLFGGLNTEAFFGQGTRLTVV.

This chain connects TRBV6-1 to TRBJ2-1; the D is unclear. The CDR3 contains 14 residues. V was pared by 6 bases and J by 0 bases, with 9 bases between. Germline V lookup: CDR1 MNHNS, CDR2 SASEGT. The CDR3 sequence is CASSVQSSYNEQFF. The CDR3 DNA sequence: TGTGCCAGCAGCGTACAGAGCTCCTACAATGAGCAGTTCTTC.

The rearrangement joins TRBV2 to TRBJ1-2, with TRBD1 identical over 7 bases. The junction had 15 bases not matched to a gene; V was cut back by 6 bases and J by 8 bases. CDR1 and CDR2 from the germline V gene are SNHLY and FYNNEI. This CDR3 is 15 amino acids long. CDR3 sequence: CASSGRTQGPGGYTF. The CDR3 DNA follows: TGTGCCAGCAGCGGTCGGACACAGGGGCCGGGGGGCTACACCTTC.

This clonotype was seen just once. This rearrangement joins TRBV29-1 to TRBJ1-5; D is undetermined. This CDR3 comprises 9 residues. V was shortened by 8 bases and J by 14 bases, with 13 bases between the two germline ends. CDR1 SQVTM and CDR2 ANQGSEA come from the germline V gene. For the CDR3, the DNA is TGCAGCTCTTGTGGGCCTAAGCATTTT. Amino acids: CSSCGPKHF.